Listed here are 9 T cell receptor beta chains from one sample, sequenced in a study of glioma-infiltrating T cells after dendritic cell vaccination. Assay used: immunoSEQ multiplex PCR; TCRdb lists only in-frame clones, some missing. This sample has about 87,000 clones; roughly 80% occur once, and the top ten carry about 6.8%. As to time point: after dendritic cell vaccination, including at tumor progression/relapse. The material sequenced was blood, taken after dendritic cell vaccination. The receptors originated from a human donor with glioblastoma.

The table lists this clone with a few counts. The J gene is TRBJ2-7, the V gene TRBV19; D uncertain. The germline V gene encodes CDR1 LNHDA and CDR2 SQIVND (reference sequence). V was clipped by 5 bases and J by 0 bases, with 14 bases between them. There are 15 residues in the CDR3. CDR3 bases: TGTGCCAGTAGTGGTACTACCAAATACTCCTACGAGCAGTACTTC. Amino acid sequence: CASSGTTKYSYEQYF.

This chain joins TRBV4-1 and TRBJ2-5, with TRBD2 matching over 8 bases. This CDR3 is 16 amino acids long. Germline-derived CDR1 and CDR2 are MGHRA and YSYEKL. The J segment lost 5 bases and the V segment lost 0 bases, leaving 8 bases of the junction unmatched. This chain's CDR3 is CASSQDSGGGPETQYF. The CDR3 coding sequence is TGCGCCAGCAGCCAAGATTCCGGCGGGGGGCCGGAGACCCAGTACTTC.

The chain combines TRBV7-9 with TRBJ2-3; D might be TRBD2 (6 bases). V gave up 0 bases and J gave up 0 bases, with 7 bases separating them. The CDR3 runs to 15 residues. The germline CDR1 and CDR2 sequences are SEHNR and FQNEAQ (reference sequence). CDR3 nucleotide sequence: TGTGCCAGCAGCTTAGCCGGGACTAGCACAGATACGCAGTATTTT. Residues: CASSLAGTSTDTQYF.

The CDR3 DNA is TGTGCCAGCACCTTTGGGACAGCGGTTGATCAGCCCCAGCATTTT. Translation: CASTFGTAVDQPQHF. This rearrangement joins TRBV6-1 to TRBJ1-5, with 7 bases fitting TRBD1. The CDR3 is 15 amino acids. Germline V gives CDR1 MNHNS, CDR2 SASEGT. V was pared by 7 bases and J by 5 bases, with 11 bases of the junction left unmatched.

CDR3 in DNA: TGCAGCGTTCCCCCCCCCGGGACAGGGGACACCGGGGAGCTGTTTTTT. Amino acids: CSVPPPGTGDTGELFF. The chain joins TRBV29-1 to TRBJ2-2; 10 positions match TRBD1. The germline V gene encodes CDR1 SQVTM and CDR2 ANQGSEA. This CDR3 is built from 16 residues. V shed 5 bases and J 3 bases; nucleotides not matched to a gene: 9.

In nucleotides, the CDR3 is TGTGCCAGCAGCCGGGGACTAGCAGATACGCAGTATTTT. Translation: CASSRGLADTQYF. This chain links TRBV7-2 with TRBJ2-3; 8 nucleotides line up with TRBD2. The V gene's germline CDR1 is SGHTA and CDR2 FQGNSA. The CDR3 is 13 residues long. V was pared by 5 bases and J by 4 bases, with 2 bases of the junction left unmatched.

A word on this clone: One end of the junction is discordant with germline, which a read error may explain. This chain connects TRBV5-1 to TRBJ2-3; 9 bases fit TRBD2. The CDR3 sequence is 15 residues long. The germline V gene has CDR1 SGHRS and CDR2 YFSETQ. This chain's CDR3 is CAGSLVRAGGDTQYF. The CDR3 DNA sequence: TGCGCCGGCAGCTTGGTTCGAGCGGGGGGTGATACGCAGTATTTT. Supplemented by reference TRBV5-1 and TRBJ2-3, the full variable domain reads KAGVTQTPRYLIKTRGQQVTLSCSPISGHRSVSWYQQTPGQGLQFLFEYFSETQRNKGNFPGRFSGRQFSNSRSEMNVSTLELGDSALYLCAGSLVRAGGDTQYFGPGTRLTVL.

The V and J genes are TRBV19 and TRBJ1-5, with 7 bases matching TRBD1. Germline CDR1 and CDR2: LNHDA and SQIVND (reference sequence). The CDR3 is 15 residues long. V shed 8 bases, J shed 2 bases, and the junction held 9 bases outside the gene matches. The CDR3 spells CASVSTGKGNQPQHF. The CDR3, as DNA: TGTGCCAGTGTTTCGACAGGGAAGGGCAATCAGCCCCAGCATTTT.

The V and J genes are TRBV27 and TRBJ1-1, with TRBD1 matching over 9 bases. The CDR3 has 16 residues. V dropped 5 bases and J dropped 5; count of bases not matched to a gene: 12. Germline V CDR1 and CDR2: MNHEY, SMNVEV (reference sequence). The CDR3 DNA sequence: TGTGCCAGCAGTCCTCTACAGGGGGCTATGAGGACTGAAGCTTTCTTT. Amino acid sequence: CASSPLQGAMRTEAFF.